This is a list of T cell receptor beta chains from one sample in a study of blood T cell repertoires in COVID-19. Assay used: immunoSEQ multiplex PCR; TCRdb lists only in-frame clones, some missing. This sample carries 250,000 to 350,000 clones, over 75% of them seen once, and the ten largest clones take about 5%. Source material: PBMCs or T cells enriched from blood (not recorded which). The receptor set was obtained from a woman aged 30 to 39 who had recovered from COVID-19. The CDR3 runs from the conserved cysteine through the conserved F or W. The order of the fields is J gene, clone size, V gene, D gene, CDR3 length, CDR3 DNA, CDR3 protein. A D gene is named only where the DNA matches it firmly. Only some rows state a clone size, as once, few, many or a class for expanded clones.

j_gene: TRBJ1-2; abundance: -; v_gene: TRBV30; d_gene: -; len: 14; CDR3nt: TGTGCCTGGACTACCTCCCCGCCCAACTATGGCTACACCTTC; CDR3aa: CAWTTSPPNYGYTF
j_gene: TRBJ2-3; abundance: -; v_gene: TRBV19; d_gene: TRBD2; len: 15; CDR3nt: TGTGCCAGTAGTATGGGACTCGGGGGGGCAGATACGCAGTATTTT; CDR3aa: CASSMGLGGADTQYF
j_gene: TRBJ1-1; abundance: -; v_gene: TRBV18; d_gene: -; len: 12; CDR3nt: TGTGCCAGCTCACCAGGGGGCCGGGAAGCTTTCTTT; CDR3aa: CASSPGGREAFF
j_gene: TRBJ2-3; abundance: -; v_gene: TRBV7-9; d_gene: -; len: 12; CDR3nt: TGTGCCAGCAGCTTACATACAGATACGCAGTATTTT; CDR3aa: CASSLHTDTQYF
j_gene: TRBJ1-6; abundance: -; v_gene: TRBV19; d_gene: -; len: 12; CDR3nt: TGTGCTTCCTCGGCCTATAATTCACCCCTCCACTTT; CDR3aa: CASSAYNSPLHF
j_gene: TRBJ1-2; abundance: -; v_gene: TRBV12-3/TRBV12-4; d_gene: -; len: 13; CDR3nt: TGTGCCAGCACCCAGGCGGCAGGGGAAGGCTACACCTTC; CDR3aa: CASTQAAGEGYTF
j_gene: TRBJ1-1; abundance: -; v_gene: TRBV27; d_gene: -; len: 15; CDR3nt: TGTGCCAGCACCTTACATGGGGGGGCAGCAACTGAAGCTTTCTTT; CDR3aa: CASTLHGGAATEAFF
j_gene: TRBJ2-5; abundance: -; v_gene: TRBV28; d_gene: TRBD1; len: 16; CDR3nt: TGTGCCAGCAGTACTCCCGGGACAGGGGGACAAGAGACCCAGTACTTC; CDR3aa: CASSTPGTGGQETQYF
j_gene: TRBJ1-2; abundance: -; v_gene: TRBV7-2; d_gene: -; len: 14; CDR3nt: TGTGCCAGCAGCTTAGCCACAGCATCCTATGGCTACACCTTC; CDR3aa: CASSLATASYGYTF
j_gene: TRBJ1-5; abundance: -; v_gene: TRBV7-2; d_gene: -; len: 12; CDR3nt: TGTGCCAGCAGCTTGCGCGATCAGCCCCAGCATTTT; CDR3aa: CASSLRDQPQHF
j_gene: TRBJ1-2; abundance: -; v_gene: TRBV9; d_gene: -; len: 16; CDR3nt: TGTGCCAGCAGCGTAGGCTTGGGCCCCGAAGGCTATGGCTACACCTTC; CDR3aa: CASSVGLGPEGYGYTF
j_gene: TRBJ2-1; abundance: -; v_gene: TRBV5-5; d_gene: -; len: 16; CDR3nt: TGTGCCAGCAGCCCTCACGGGGGGCGCTCCTACAATGAGCAGTTCTTC; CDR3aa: CASSPHGGRSYNEQFF
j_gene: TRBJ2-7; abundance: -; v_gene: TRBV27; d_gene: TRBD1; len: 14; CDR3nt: TGTGCCAGCAGTTTATCACAGGGGGCCTACGAGCAGTACTTC; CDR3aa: CASSLSQGAYEQYF
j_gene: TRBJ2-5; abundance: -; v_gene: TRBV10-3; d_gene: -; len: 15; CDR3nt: TGTGCCATCAGTGGGGGAACAGGGTACCAAGAGACCCAGTACTTC; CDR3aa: CAISGGTGYQETQYF
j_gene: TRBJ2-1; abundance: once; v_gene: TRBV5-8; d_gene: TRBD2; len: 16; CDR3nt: TGTGCCAGCAGCGACCTACCTAGCGGGGGGGACAATGAGCAGTTCTTC; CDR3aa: CASSDLPSGGDNEQFF
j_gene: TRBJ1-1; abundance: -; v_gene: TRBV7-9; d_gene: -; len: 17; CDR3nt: TGTGCCAGCAGCCCGACTCCCGGGTCGGCGGCGAACACTGAAGCTTTCTTT; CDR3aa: CASSPTPGSAANTEAFF
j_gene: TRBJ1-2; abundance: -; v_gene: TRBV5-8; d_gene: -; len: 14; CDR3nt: TGTGCCAGCAGCCCCCTTCCACGGGTCTATGGCTACACCTTC; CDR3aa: CASSPLPRVYGYTF
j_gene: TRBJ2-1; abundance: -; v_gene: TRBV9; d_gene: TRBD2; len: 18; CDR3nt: TGTGCCAGCAGCGTAGCCCTAGCGGGGGGGAGCTCCTACAATGAGCAGTTCTTC; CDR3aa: CASSVALAGGSSYNEQFF
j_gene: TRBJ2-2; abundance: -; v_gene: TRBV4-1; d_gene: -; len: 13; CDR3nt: TGCGCCAGCAGGCCTACAGGGACCGGGGAGCTGTTTTTT; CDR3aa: CASRPTGTGELFF
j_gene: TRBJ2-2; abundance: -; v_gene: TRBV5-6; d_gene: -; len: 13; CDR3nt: TGTGCCAGCACTAGAGCCTGGACCGGGGAGCTGTTTTTT; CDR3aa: CASTRAWTGELFF
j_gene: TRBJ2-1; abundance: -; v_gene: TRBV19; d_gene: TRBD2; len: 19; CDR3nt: TGTGCCAGTAGCCCCCTTCGGACTAGCGGGGGGACCCCCTACAATGAGCAGTTCTTC; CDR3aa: CASSPLRTSGGTPYNEQFF
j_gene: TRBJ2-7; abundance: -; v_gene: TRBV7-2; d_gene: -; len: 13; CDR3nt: TGTGCCAGCAGCCCCTTCACAGGCAACGAGCAGTACTTC; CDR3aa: CASSPFTGNEQYF
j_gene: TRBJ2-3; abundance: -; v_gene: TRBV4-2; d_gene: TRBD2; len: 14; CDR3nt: TGTGCCAGCAGCCAGGAACTACTAGCGGATACGCAGTATTTT; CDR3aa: CASSQELLADTQYF
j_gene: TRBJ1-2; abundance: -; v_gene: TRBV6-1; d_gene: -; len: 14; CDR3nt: TGTGCCAGCAGTGAAGCAGGGGGTGGCTATGGCTACACCTTC; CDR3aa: CASSEAGGGYGYTF
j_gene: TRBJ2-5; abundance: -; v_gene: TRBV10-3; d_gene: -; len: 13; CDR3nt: TGTGCCATCAGTGATCCGACTAAAGAGACCCAGTACTTC; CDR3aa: CAISDPTKETQYF
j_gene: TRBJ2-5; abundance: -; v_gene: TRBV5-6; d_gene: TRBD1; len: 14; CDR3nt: TGTGCCAGCAGCTCCGGGACAGGGGACAGCAGAGGGTACTTC; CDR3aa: CASSSGTGDSRGYF
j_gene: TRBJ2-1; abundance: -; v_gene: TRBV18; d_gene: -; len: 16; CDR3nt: TGTGCCAGCTCACGATCAGACAGCTATACCTACAATGAGCAGTTCTTC; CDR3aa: CASSRSDSYTYNEQFF
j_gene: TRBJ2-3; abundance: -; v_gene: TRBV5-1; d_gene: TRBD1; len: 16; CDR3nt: TGCGCCAGTCGAAAATCGACAGGGGCCCGCACAGATACGCAGTATTTT; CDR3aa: CASRKSTGARTDTQYF
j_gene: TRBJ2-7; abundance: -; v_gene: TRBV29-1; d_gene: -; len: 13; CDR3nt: TGCAGCGTTGAAGAACATACTACCTACGAGCAGTACTTC; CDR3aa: CSVEEHTTYEQYF
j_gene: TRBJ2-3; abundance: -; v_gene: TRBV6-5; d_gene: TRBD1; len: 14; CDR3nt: TGTGCCAGCAGCCTTGACAGGGTACGGGGAACGCAGTATTTT; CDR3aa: CASSLDRVRGTQYF
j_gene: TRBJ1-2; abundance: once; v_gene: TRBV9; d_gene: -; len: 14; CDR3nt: TGTGCCAGCAGCGTAGATTCCAGGGGCCATGGCTACACCTTC; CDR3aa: CASSVDSRGHGYTF
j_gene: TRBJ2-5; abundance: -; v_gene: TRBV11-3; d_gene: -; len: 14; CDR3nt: TGTGCCAGCAGCTTAGGACGAGAGGCAGAGACCCAGTACTTC; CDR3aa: CASSLGREAETQYF
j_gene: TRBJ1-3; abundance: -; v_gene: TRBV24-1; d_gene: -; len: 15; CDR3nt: TGTGCCACCAGTGATTTCCGAGACTCTGGAAACACCATATATTTT; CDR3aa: CATSDFRDSGNTIYF
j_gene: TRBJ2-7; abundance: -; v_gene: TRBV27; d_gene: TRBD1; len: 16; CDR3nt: TGTGCCAGCAGTTTAAAAGGGACAGCCGTTTACTACGAGCAGTACTTC; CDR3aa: CASSLKGTAVYYEQYF
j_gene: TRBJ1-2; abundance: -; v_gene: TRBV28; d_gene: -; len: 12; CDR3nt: TGTGCCGTAGGACTGGGTGGTTATGGCTACACCTTC; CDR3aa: CAVGLGGYGYTF